These 27 T cell receptor beta chains originate from one sample sequenced in a study of human T cells and chemical hapten exposure. TCRdb processed the RACE reads anew with MiXCR; each CDR3 protein has one entry. The repertoire holds 50,000 to 75,000 distinct CDR3 sequences, with approximately 11% as singletons. Time point defined: patch test 3, about 24 weeks after DPC sensitization. Treatment described: therapeutic diphenylcyclopropenone sensitization with weekly scalp DPC. The specimen comprised whole blood, sampled in connection with sensitization to the hapten diphenylcyclopropenone (DPC). Source of these receptors: a woman aged 25-40 years with alopecia areata. Some clones in this sample may be carry-over from other donors' samples.

This clonotype was recorded a few times. The V call is TRBV20-1, the J call TRBJ2-7, with 8 bases matching TRBD1. V lost 6 bases, J lost 6 bases, and 7 bases stayed unmatched. The CDR3 is made up of 12 amino acids. Germline V gene data show CDR1 as DFQATT and CDR2 as SNEGSKA (reference sequence). The DNA of the CDR3 is TGCAGTGCCATCCTCAGGGGGCGCGAGCAGTACTTC. Amino acids: CSAILRGREQYF.

This clonotype has just a few counts. The chain combines TRBV9 with TRBJ1-1, with D perhaps matching TRBD1 (5 bases). V lost 3 bases to trimming and J lost 11 bases, with 14 bases between them. This CDR3 has 12 amino acids. Germline lookup yields CDR1 SGDLS and CDR2 YYNGEE. The chain's CDR3 is CASSEGTDRAFF. CDR3 sequence (DNA): TGTGCCAGCAGCGAGGGGACGGATAGGGCTTTCTTT.

This chain uses TRBV2 with TRBJ2-2; 9 nucleotides align to TRBD1. This CDR3 contains 16 residues. The germline CDR1 and CDR2 sequences are SNHLY and FYNNEI. Trimming removed 7 bases from V and 0 bases from J; junction bases left unmatched: 6. The CDR3 nucleotides are TGTGCCAGCATCCTAGGACAGGGGTCGAACACCGGGGAGCTGTTTTTT. This codes for CASILGQGSNTGELFF. Based on the CDR3 plus reference TRBV2 and TRBJ2-2, the full variable domain is EPEVTQTPSHQVTQMGQEVILRCVPISNHLYFYWYRQILGQKVEFLVSFYNNEISEKSEIFDDQFSVERPDGSNFTLKIRSTKLEDSAMYFCASILGQGSNTGELFFGEGSRLTVL.

This clonotype was detected ten times or more. This sequence joins TRBV6-1 and TRBJ1-1; 8 bases match TRBD1. CDR1 MNHNS and CDR2 SASEGT come from the germline V gene. Trimming removed 10 bases from V and 4 bases from J; junction bases left unmatched: 11. CDR3 length: 14 amino acids. CDR3 loop: CATDRTGGGTEAFF. DNA for the CDR3: TGTGCCACAGATCGAACAGGGGGAGGCACTGAAGCTTTCTTT.

This chain joins TRBV27 and TRBJ2-5; D unresolved. Germline values: CDR1 MNHEY, CDR2 SMNVEV (reference sequence). The germline V and J ends were trimmed by 8 bases and 5 bases, with 18 bases remaining between them. This CDR3 is 14 amino acids long. The CDR3 reads CASAVLGSSETQYF. CDR3 in DNA: TGTGCCAGCGCCGTCCTTGGATCCTCGGAGACCCAGTACTTC.

This clonotype was seen repeatedly, ten times or more. The chain is built from TRBV5-1 and TRBJ2-7; D might be TRBD1 (5 bases). Trimming took off 4 bases at V and 0 bases at J, with 17 bases between the two ends. The CDR3 loop spans 16 amino acids. Germline CDR1 SGHRS, CDR2 YFSETQ. The CDR3 is CASSHGQGPPSYEQYF. As DNA, the CDR3 is TGCGCCAGCAGCCACGGGCAGGGCCCCCCCTCCTACGAGCAGTACTTC.

To note about this clonotype: This may be a read error, as it is one base from a much larger clone. This chain links TRBV12-3 or TRBV12-4 with TRBJ2-3; D unclear. The length of the CDR3 is 13 residues. Here the CDR3 reads CVSSFSSTDTQYF. DNA for the CDR3: TGTGTCAGCAGTTTCTCCTCGACAGATACGCAGTATTTT.

This chain uses TRBV6-2 or TRBV6-3 with TRBJ2-5; the D gene is possibly TRBD2 (6 bases). Germline lookup yields CDR1 MNHEY and CDR2 SVGEGT. The V end lost 6 bases, the J end lost 1 base, and 15 bases lay between the germline ends. This CDR3 has 15 residues. The CDR3 protein is CASSRDLATQETQYF. The CDR3, as DNA: TGTGCCAGCAGCCGGGACTTAGCCACCCAAGAGACCCAGTACTTC.

This clonotype was seen a few times. The rearrangement uses TRBV11-3 and TRBJ1-1; D is unclear. The length of the CDR3 is 13 residues. Germline V gene sequence: CDR1 SGHNT, CDR2 YENEEA. V was shortened by 5 bases and J by 5 bases, with 12 bases between the two germline ends. This CDR3 reads CASSPMAETEAFF. The DNA for the CDR3 is TGTGCCAGCAGCCCTATGGCCGAAACTGAAGCTTTCTTT.

The genes are TRBV5-4 and TRBJ2-1; 11 bases match TRBD2. V dropped 3 bases and J dropped 0; count of bases not matched to a gene: 2. The CDR3 length is 16 residues. Germline V lookup: CDR1 SGHNT, CDR2 YYREEE (reference sequence). The DNA for the CDR3 is TGTGCCAGCAGCTGGGGGACTAGCGGCTCCTACAATGAGCAGTTCTTC. This gives the protein CASSWGTSGSYNEQFF. Full variable domain (remainder filled in from reference TRBV5-4 and TRBJ2-1): ETGVTQSPTHLIKTRGQQVTLRCSSQSGHNTVSWYQQALGQGPQFIFQYYREEENGRGNFPPRFSGLQFPNYSSELNVNALELDDSALYLCASSWGTSGSYNEQFFGPGTRLTVL.

The chain combines TRBV19 with TRBJ2-7; D gene uncertain. Trimming took 4 bases from V and 3 from J, leaving 10 bases between them. The CDR3 is made up of 13 amino acids. From germline, CDR1 is LNHDA and CDR2 SQIVND (reference sequence). In DNA, the CDR3 is TGTGCCAGTAGTAGGGTACCAGACTACGAGCAGTACTTC. This translates into CASSRVPDYEQYF. Looking up the rest from reference TRBV19 and TRBJ2-7 gives the full variable domain: DGGITQSPKYLFRKEGQNVTLSCEQNLNHDAMYWYRQDPGQGLRLIYYSQIVNDFQKGDIAEGYSVSREKKESFPLTVTSAQKNPTAFYLCASSRVPDYEQYFGPGTRLTVT.

This clonotype showed up many times. This chain joins TRBV3-1 and TRBJ1-1, with D hard to call. The V end was cut by 5 bases, the J end by 1 base, with 8 bases between. This CDR3 is 13 amino acids long. The germline V gene has CDR1 LGHDT and CDR2 YNNKEL (reference sequence). In nucleotides, the CDR3 is TGTGCCAGCAGCTCCCGGGGGAACACTGAAGCTTTCTTT. Translating gives CASSSRGNTEAFF.

V usage is TRBV20-1 and J usage is TRBJ2-1, with 9 bases aligning to TRBD1. This CDR3 comprises 14 residues. The germline CDR1 and CDR2 sequences are DFQATT and SNEGSKA (reference sequence). V dropped 7 bases and J dropped 6; count of bases not matched to a gene: 10. The chain's CDR3 is CSGITGTGSNEQFF. The CDR3 region has the DNA TGCAGTGGCATTACCGGGACAGGGAGCAATGAGCAGTTCTTC.

The rearrangement uses TRBV29-1 and TRBJ1-2, with D possibly matching TRBD1 (5 bases). The CDR3 spans 12 residues. V lost 1 base and J 7 bases, leaving 10 bases between the germline ends. Germline V CDR1 and CDR2: SQVTM, ANQGSEA. For the CDR3, the DNA is TGCAGCGTTGAAGGGCAGGGACGTGGCTACACCTTC. Its translation is CSVEGQGRGYTF.

This clonotype was seen repeatedly, ten times or more. This rearrangement joins TRBV3-1 to TRBJ1-1; TRBD1 aligns across 8 bases. CDR1 and CDR2 (germline): LGHDT, YNNKEL (reference sequence). This CDR3 has 14 amino acids. J gave up 8 bases and V 1 base, and 6 bases lay outside the gene matches. The CDR3 sequence is CASSQGPRDREAFF. The CDR3 nucleotides are TGTGCCAGCAGCCAAGGGCCCCGGGACAGGGAAGCTTTCTTT. The entire variable domain, with the rest obtained from reference TRBV3-1 and TRBJ1-1, is as follows: DTAVSQTPKYLVTQMGNDKSIKCEQNLGHDTMYWYKQDSKKFLKIMFSYNNKELIINETVPNRFSPKSPDKAHLNLHINSLELGDSAVYFCASSQGPRDREAFFGQGTRLTVV.

This clonotype was counted only a few times. The rearrangement links TRBV4-3 to TRBJ1-6, with D maybe TRBD1 (5 bases). The length of the CDR3 is 17 residues. V was trimmed by 3 bases and J by 6 bases, leaving 18 bases between them. The germline gives CDR1 LGHNA, CDR2 YSLEER. CDR3 nucleotides: TGCGCCAGCAGCCACGGGGGAACTGGGGGACTTAATTCACCCCTCCACTTT. It encodes CASSHGGTGGLNSPLHF.

This clonotype appeared many times. This rearrangement joins TRBV7-9 to TRBJ2-7; TRBD1 aligns across 7 bases. This CDR3 is built from 15 residues. Trimming removed 0 bases from V and 3 bases from J; junction bases left unmatched: 5. Germline loops: CDR1 SEHNR, CDR2 FQNEAQ (reference sequence). The CDR3 is CASSLAGGEYYEQYF. CDR3 bases: TGTGCCAGCAGCTTAGCAGGGGGCGAATACTACGAGCAGTACTTC.

The chain has TRBV20-1 and TRBJ2-7; D is possibly TRBD1 or TRBD2 (6 bases each). The CDR3 is 13 amino acids. The germline V and J ends were trimmed by 2 bases and 1 base, with 9 bases remaining between them. CDR1 and CDR2 from the germline V gene are DFQATT and SNEGSKA (reference sequence). The CDR3 DNA sequence: TGCAGTGCTAGAAGGGGGACTTCCTACGAGCAGTACTTC. Protein sequence: CSARRGTSYEQYF.

The chain carries TRBV3-1 and TRBJ1-1; the D is unclear. Germline CDR1 reads LGHDT; CDR2 reads YNNKEL (reference sequence). Trimming removed 0 bases at V and 8 bases at J, with 13 bases between. This CDR3 has 14 residues. The CDR3 DNA is TGTGCCAGCAGCCAAGATCCCGATAGGGCGGAAGCTTTCTTT. Translated, it gives CASSQDPDRAEAFF. Supplemented by reference TRBV3-1 and TRBJ1-1, the full variable domain reads DTAVSQTPKYLVTQMGNDKSIKCEQNLGHDTMYWYKQDSKKFLKIMFSYNNKELIINETVPNRFSPKSPDKAHLNLHINSLELGDSAVYFCASSQDPDRAEAFFGQGTRLTVV.

Many counts were recorded for this clonotype. The chain combines TRBV7-2 with TRBJ1-6; 10 nucleotides align to TRBD1. The trim removed 6 bases at V and 10 bases at J, leaving 6 bases unmatched. CDR1 and CDR2 (germline): SGHTA, FQGNSA. CDR3 length equals 14 residues. The chain's CDR3 is CASRIRQGASPLHF. Here the CDR3 DNA reads TGTGCCAGCAGAATCAGACAGGGGGCCTCACCCCTCCACTTT.

This clonotype was observed at least ten times. The chain has TRBV28 and TRBJ1-3; D is possibly TRBD1 (5 bases). The CDR3 has 15 residues. V gave up 7 bases and J gave up 0 bases, with 13 bases separating them. Germline CDR1 and CDR2: MDHEN and SYDVKM. The CDR3 loop reads CASTSGGVSGNTIYF. The CDR3 DNA sequence: TGTGCCAGCACCTCAGGAGGGGTCTCTGGAAACACCATATATTTT.

This clonotype has a handful of counts. The chain employs TRBV14 and TRBJ1-1; D gene ambiguous. The CDR3 runs to 13 residues. Trimming cost V 2 bases and J 0 bases, with 4 bases left between them. Per the germline V gene, CDR1 is SGHDN and CDR2 is FVKESK. The CDR3 DNA follows: TGTGCCAGCAGCCAATTAGTGAACACTGAAGCTTTCTTT. It yields the protein CASSQLVNTEAFF.

This chain connects TRBV6-2 or TRBV6-3 to TRBJ2-5; a weak D match, TRBD1 (7 bases). Germline CDR1 and CDR2: MNHEY and SVGEGT. Trimming stripped 7 bases from V and 1 base from J, with 16 bases between. This CDR3 is built from 15 residues. CDR3 sequence: CASTLQGGGQETQYF. The CDR3 nucleotides are TGTGCCAGCACCCTCCAGGGGGGTGGCCAAGAGACCCAGTACTTC.

V usage is TRBV7-8 and J usage is TRBJ1-1; the D is unclear. Trimming shortened V by 6 bases and J by 3 bases, and 11 bases separated the two germline ends. CDR1 and CDR2 (germline): SGHVS, FQNEAQ. This CDR3 contains 13 residues. The CDR3 DNA sequence: TGTGCCAGCAGGATCTCCGTGGACACTGAAGCTTTCTTT. Its protein product is CASRISVDTEAFF.

In its sample, this clonotype was seen many times. The chain links TRBV6-2 or TRBV6-3 to TRBJ1-5; maybe TRBD1 (5 bases). Germline lookup yields CDR1 MNHEY and CDR2 SVGEGT. V lost 0 bases to trimming and J lost 1 base, with 7 bases between them. The CDR3 is made up of 15 amino acids. The CDR3 here is CASSYSRGSNQPQHF. The DNA of the CDR3 is TGTGCCAGCAGTTACTCTCGGGGCAGCAATCAGCCCCAGCATTTT.

The V call is TRBV20-1, the J call TRBJ2-3; 7 nucleotides match TRBD1. J was trimmed by 14 bases and V by 0 bases; bases with no gene match: 8. Looked up from germline, CDR1 is DFQATT and CDR2 is SNEGSKA (reference sequence). The CDR3 contains 12 residues. CDR3 sequence (DNA): TGCAGTGCTAGAGAGGATTGGGACAGTACGTATTTT. This codes for CSAREDWDSTYF.

DNA for the CDR3: TGTGCCAGCACCTCTTCCTTCTCAGGGGACGCCTATGGCTACACCTTC. It is translated as CASTSSFSGDAYGYTF. The chain recombines TRBV28 with TRBJ1-2, with D maybe TRBD1 (6 bases). This CDR3 contains 16 residues. The germline V gene encodes CDR1 MDHEN and CDR2 SYDVKM. Trimming stripped 7 bases from V and 4 bases from J, with 22 bases between.